The source of this T cell receptor (beta chain) is a study of T-cell reconstitution after alpha-beta-depleted transplantation in children. General observations from the study: The origin of alpha-beta T cells about two months after transplant was reportedly several hundred expanded graft clones.

CDR3 length equals 16 residues. Trimming took 0 bases from V and 0 from J, leaving 6 bases between them. The germline gives CDR1 SGHVS, CDR2 FNYEAQ. Unique molecular identifiers were incorporated during preparation of the TCRbeta library. TCRdb reanalysed the PCR reads using MiXCR and keeps one entry per CDR3 protein. The sample has some 550,000 distinct CDR3 sequences, under 30% seen once. With regard to this clonotype: The antigen remains unidentified.

The J gene is TRBJ1-6, the V gene TRBV7-6; D is ambiguous. The TCR sequence derives from a boy less than two years old who had a stem cell transplant for acute myeloid leukemia, so the T cells may come from the graft donor. The material sequenced was PBMCs, mostly from graft donor cells, taken 360 days after TCRalphabeta/CD19-depleted stem cell transplant. This chain's CDR3 is CASSLAVDSYNSPLHF. DNA for the CDR3: TGTGCCAGCAGCTTAGCGGTGGACTCCTATAATTCACCCCTCCACTTT.